One sample yielded the 25 T cell receptor beta chains listed below, sequenced in a study of cytomegalovirus exposure and HLA in healthy donors (dated 2017 in TCRdb). Library preparation was by the immunoSEQ multiplex PCR assay. A mixture of 60 forward primers for TCR Vbeta segments and 13 reverse primers for TCR Jbeta segments was used in the multiplex PCR. TCRdb limited this immuneACCESS table to in-frame rearrangements with V and J called. A share of clones is missing; checked studies link under half to unresolved V genes, and the rest is unexplained. This sample is represented by about 65,000 clones; about 78% of them were singletons. The leading ten clones occupy 3% of the sample. Material: PBMCs. Source of these receptors: a girl aged 5 to 17 in good health and CMV-seropositive.

V usage is TRBV19 and J usage is TRBJ1-1; D ambiguous. Trimming took off 4 bases at V and 1 base at J, with 7 bases between the two ends. This CDR3 has 13 amino acids. Germline CDR1 LNHDA, CDR2 SQIVND (reference sequence). CDR3 amino acids: CASSSTRNTEAFF. The DNA for the CDR3 is TGTGCCAGTAGTAGTACAAGGAACACTGAAGCTTTCTTT.

This clone has just a few counts. The rearrangement links TRBV28 to TRBJ2-1, with TRBD2 matching over 9 bases. The CDR3 spans 16 residues. Germline loops: CDR1 MDHEN, CDR2 SYDVKM. V dropped 5 bases and J dropped 1; count of bases not matched to a gene: 6. CDR3: CASSPLAGESYNEQFF. DNA for the CDR3: TGTGCCAGCAGTCCCTTAGCGGGAGAATCCTACAATGAGCAGTTCTTC. Full variable domain (missing parts from reference TRBV28 and TRBJ2-1): DVKVTQSSRYLVKRTGEKVFLECVQDMDHENMFWYRQDPGLGLRLIYFSYDVKMKEKGDIPEGYSVSREKKERFSLILESASTNQTSMYLCASSPLAGESYNEQFFGPGTRLTVL.

The chain recombines TRBV28 with TRBJ2-5, with TRBD2 matching 9 bases. V gave up 6 bases and J gave up 7 bases; unmatched junction bases: 15. Germline CDR1 reads MDHEN; CDR2 reads SYDVKM. This CDR3 comprises 16 residues. CDR3: CASRTLWRGGRGTQYF. In DNA form, the CDR3 reads TGTGCCAGCAGAACCCTTTGGCGGGGGGGCCGAGGGACCCAGTACTTC.

This clone came up once. This CDR3 reads CAWTRGVNQPQHF. The CDR3 nucleotides are TGTGCCTGGACCAGGGGAGTCAATCAGCCCCAGCATTTT. The chain has TRBV30 and TRBJ1-5; the D gene is possibly TRBD1 (6 bases). V shed 4 bases and J shed 3 bases, with 10 bases lying between them. CDR1 GTSNPN and CDR2 SVGIG come from the germline V gene (reference sequence). This CDR3 has 13 residues.

The rearrangement uses TRBV29-1 and TRBJ1-2; the D gene is possibly TRBD1 (5 bases). Germline CDR1 is SQVTM and CDR2 is ANQGSEA. The length of the CDR3 is 15 residues. The V gene lost 6 bases and the J gene lost 1 base, with 18 bases spanning the gap. Here the CDR3 reads CSVGGGLESNYGYTF. The DNA for the CDR3 is TGCAGCGTCGGGGGAGGGTTAGAGAGTAACTATGGCTACACCTTC.

V usage is TRBV5-6 and J usage is TRBJ2-7; tentatively, D is TRBD1 (6 bases). CDR1 SGHDT and CDR2 YYEEEE come from the germline V gene. CDR3 size: 14 residues. V was clipped by 5 bases and J by 7 bases, with 19 bases between them. CDR3 protein: CASRSLPPRGEQYF. In nucleotides, the CDR3 is TGTGCCAGCAGATCCCTGCCTCCGAGGGGGGAGCAGTACTTC.

The table lists this clone with a few counts. The rearrangement joins TRBV4-1 to TRBJ1-5; D is unresolved. Per the germline V gene, CDR1 is MGHRA and CDR2 is YSYEKL. V dropped 4 bases and J dropped 1 base, with 11 bases sitting between them. The CDR3 runs to 15 residues. The CDR3 nucleotides read TGCGCCAGCAGCCGGGCCGTCGGAAGCAATCAGCCCCAGCATTTT. Its protein is CASSRAVGSNQPQHF.

J is TRBJ2-7 and V is TRBV28, with D perhaps TRBD1 (6 bases). The V and J ends lost 6 bases and 6 bases respectively, with 18 bases between them. This CDR3 region has 14 residues. CDR1 MDHEN and CDR2 SYDVKM come from the germline V gene. CDR3 nucleotide sequence: TGTGCCAGCAGATCTGAACACAGGGTGGGCGAGCAGTACTTC. Translating gives CASRSEHRVGEQYF.

In this sample, this clone turned up a few times. The chain links TRBV27 to TRBJ1-1, with D possibly being TRBD1 (6 bases). V lost 2 bases and J 3 bases, leaving 10 bases between the germline ends. The germline V gene has CDR1 MNHEY and CDR2 SMNVEV (reference sequence). There are 14 residues in the CDR3. The CDR3 DNA reads as TGTGCCAGCAGTTTACAGGGGAGGGACACTGAAGCTTTCTTT. Protein sequence: CASSLQGRDTEAFF.

The chain recombines TRBV5-1 with TRBJ2-1, with a weak D call TRBD1 (6 bases). Per the germline V gene, CDR1 is SGHRS and CDR2 is YFSETQ. V was pared by 0 bases and J by 7 bases, with 8 bases between. This CDR3 region has 13 residues. Written as DNA, the CDR3 is TGCGCCAGCAGCTTGGCAAGGGGGAATGAGCAGTTCTTC. Protein: CASSLARGNEQFF.

The CDR3 region is CASSLEGVHQPQHF. DNA for the CDR3: TGTGCCAGCAGCTTGGAAGGGGTTCATCAGCCCCAGCATTTT. The chain uses TRBV5-4 and TRBJ1-5, with D perhaps TRBD1 (5 bases). Germline CDR1 and CDR2: SGHNT and YYREEE (reference sequence). The CDR3 covers 14 residues. Trimming took 0 bases from V and 5 from J, leaving 9 bases between them. The whole variable domain, remainder taken from reference TRBV5-4 and TRBJ1-5, is ETGVTQSPTHLIKTRGQQVTLRCSSQSGHNTVSWYQQALGQGPQFIFQYYREEENGRGNFPPRFSGLQFPNYSSELNVNALELDDSALYLCASSLEGVHQPQHFGDGTRLSIL.

This clone was found a few times. The J gene is TRBJ1-1, the V gene TRBV10-2; D gene ambiguous. V shed 3 bases and J shed 7 bases, with 18 bases lying between them. The CDR3 covers 15 residues. CDR1 WSHSY and CDR2 SAAADI come from the germline V gene. In nucleotides, the CDR3 is TGCGCCAGCAGTGATGCGTCACGTGGTGAGGGTGAAGCTTTCTTT. It translates to CASSDASRGEGEAFF.

This clone came up a few times. The gene calls are TRBV5-1 and TRBJ1-1; D is unclear. The CDR3 totals 15 residues. The V gene lost 6 bases and the J gene lost 1 base, with 16 bases spanning the gap. Looked up from germline, CDR1 is SGHRS and CDR2 is YFSETQ. The CDR3 DNA reads TGCGCCAGCACCGACGGTCGGGAGACGAACACTGAAGCTTTCTTT. It encodes CASTDGRETNTEAFF.

The genes are TRBV28 and TRBJ1-5; possible D gene TRBD1, 6 bases. The CDR3 covers 16 residues. Trimming left V 2 bases short and J 7 bases short, with 18 bases between. Germline CDR1 MDHEN, CDR2 SYDVKM. The CDR3 sequence is CASSLGGAGSPQPQHF. The CDR3 DNA reads TGTGCCAGCAGTTTAGGGGGGGCGGGGTCTCCCCAGCCCCAGCATTTT.

The rearrangement links TRBV5-1 to TRBJ2-7; 8 nucleotides match TRBD1. Germline V gene data show CDR1 as SGHRS and CDR2 as YFSETQ. Trimming removed 4 bases from V and 0 bases from J; junction bases left unmatched: 3. This CDR3 has 14 residues. CDR3: CASSMGQASYEQYF. CDR3 nucleotides: TGCGCCAGCAGCATGGGACAGGCCTCCTACGAGCAGTACTTC.

This chain uses TRBV4-1 with TRBJ1-4; 8 positions match TRBD1. Germline lookup yields CDR1 MGHRA and CDR2 YSYEKL. The CDR3 is made up of 14 amino acids. Losses at the gene ends were 0 bases for V and 7 bases for J; bases not matched to a gene: 1. CDR3 bases: TGCGCCAGCAGCCAAGACAGGGGGCCTGAAAAACTGTTTTTT. It translates to CASSQDRGPEKLFF.

This chain joins TRBV6-1 and TRBJ1-2; D unclear. Between the trimmed V and J ends, which lost 1 base and 6 bases, there was a span of 9 bases. Germline V gene data show CDR1 as MNHNS and CDR2 as SASEGT. The CDR3 has 13 residues. The CDR3 region is CASSEGVRDGYTF. The CDR3 nucleotides are TGTGCCAGCAGTGAAGGGGTGAGGGATGGCTACACCTTC.

The chain recombines TRBV30 with TRBJ2-2; D unclear. The CDR3 is made up of 12 amino acids. CDR1 and CDR2 (germline): GTSNPN, SVGIG (reference sequence). The V and J ends lost 0 bases and 6 bases respectively, with 5 bases between them. The CDR3 DNA follows: TGTGCCTGGAGTGTAGCGCCCGGGGAGCTGTTTTTT. It codes for CAWSVAPGELFF.

The chain links TRBV28 to TRBJ1-6; D is uncertain. Trimming stripped 6 bases from V and 5 bases from J, with 8 bases between. The CDR3 runs to 13 residues. The germline V gene has CDR1 MDHEN and CDR2 SYDVKM. CDR3 region: CASSYSHNSPLHF. CDR3 coding DNA: TGTGCCAGCAGCTACAGCCATAATTCACCCCTCCACTTT.

The chain joins TRBV10-3 to TRBJ2-1; TRBD1 matches at 12 bases. This CDR3 spans 16 amino acids. Germline V gene lookup returns CDR1 ENHRY and CDR2 SYGVKD. The junction had 9 bases not matched to a gene; V was cut back by 3 bases and J by 9 bases. This CDR3 is CAISDIRDRGRVEQFF. The CDR3 nucleotides read TGTGCCATCAGTGATATCCGGGACAGGGGGCGTGTTGAGCAGTTCTTC.

Only a few counts were recorded for this clone. The V call is TRBV4-2, the J call TRBJ2-2; 7 bases line up with TRBD1. The ends lost 2 bases at V and 3 bases at J; junction bases unmatched: 3. This CDR3 has 15 amino acids. Per germline, CDR1 LGHNA and CDR2 YNFKEQ. This CDR3 is CASSQTGQYTGELFF. The CDR3 DNA follows: TGTGCCAGCAGCCAAACGGGACAGTACACCGGGGAGCTGTTTTTT.

This clone has more than one count but fewer than ten. This chain connects TRBV5-1 to TRBJ2-5; D gene uncertain. Germline V gene data show CDR1 as SGHRS and CDR2 as YFSETQ. V gave up 3 bases and J gave up 3 bases, with 12 bases separating them. The CDR3 runs 14 residues. The CDR3 bases are TGCGCCAGCAGCTCGAGTAGTGGTGAAGAGACCCAGTACTTC. Translating gives CASSSSSGEETQYF.

The V gene is TRBV6-1, the J gene TRBJ1-2; TRBD1 matches 10 bases. V lost 6 bases, J lost 3 bases, and 4 bases stayed unmatched. From germline, CDR1 is MNHNS and CDR2 SASEGT. The length of the CDR3 is 14 residues. CDR3 sequence reads: CASSPGQGHYGYTF. CDR3 DNA: TGTGCCAGCAGCCCGGGACAGGGGCACTATGGCTACACCTTC.

This clone was detected a few times. The chain uses TRBV5-4 and TRBJ1-1; no definite D call. CDR3 length: 15 amino acids. V lost 0 bases and J lost 0, with 9 bases in between. Germline values: CDR1 SGHNT, CDR2 YYREEE (reference sequence). DNA of the CDR3: TGTGCCAGCAGCTTGGCTAACAGCATGAACACTGAAGCTTTCTTT. Its protein is CASSLANSMNTEAFF.

V and J are TRBV15 and TRBJ2-5; perhaps TRBD2 as D (5 bases). The CDR3 spans 15 residues. Germline V CDR1 and CDR2: LNHNV, YYDKDF (reference sequence). V was cut by 1 base and J by 2 bases, with 11 bases left in between. CDR3 sequence reads: CATSRAPTGQETQYF. The CDR3 region has the DNA TGTGCCACCAGCAGAGCGCCTACGGGACAAGAGACCCAGTACTTC.